What follows is one T cell receptor (beta chain) and its context. Its antigen is not identified. The V gene end was trimmed by 2 bases and the J gene end by 7 bases; junction bases not matched to a gene: 9. The CDR3 extends over 16 amino acids. Germline-derived CDR1 and CDR2 are MNHEY and SVGAGI. This specimen comes from a study of OX40 agonist ivuxolimab in advanced cancers. Turning to the study itself: Dose-escalation subjects each had hepatocellular carcinoma, melanoma, renal cell or head and neck cancer.

Study outcomes and limitations: Within 6 weeks, CD4+ and CD8+ blood T cells expanded clonally at 0.1 to 3.0 mg/kg.

Repertoires were generated with immunoSEQ multiplex PCR, while TCRdb's copy carries only in-frame clones and drops some. Of 75,000 to 100,000 clones listed, roughly 80% are singletons. Sequenced material: CD4+ or CD8+ T cells sorted from blood, taken in a trial of the OX40 agonist ivuxolimab. The chain couples TRBV6-5 to TRBJ2-3, with TRBD2 matching 10 bases. The origin of this receptor is an adult with an advanced solid tumor such as melanoma, head and neck, liver or kidney cancer. The CDR3 DNA reads TGTGCCAGCAGTTACCAAGCTAGCGGGAGTAGAAATACGCAGTATTTT. This encodes CASSYQASGSRNTQYF.